This T cell receptor (beta chain) was profiled in a study of T cell clones after liver transplantation. In the study overall: Graft-donor-reactive sequences were compared with third-party-reactive TCRbeta sequences from pre-transplant mixed lymphocyte reactions. Patients counted as tolerant after at least one year off all immunosuppression, enzymes not exceeding twice normal.

Assay: immunoSEQ multiplex PCR; the TCRdb copy retains only in-frame clones and omits some. The table includes 75,000 to 100,000 clones, about 84% detected once. In regard to this clone: The target antigen is unknown.

Study observations and caveats: These preliminary findings come from unstandardized post-transplant sampling times.

This CDR3 spans 15 amino acids. V was cut by 4 bases and J by 2 bases, with 13 bases left in between. Germline V gives CDR1 SGDLS, CDR2 YYNGEE. The V call is TRBV9, the J call TRBJ2-1; possible D gene TRBD1, 6 bases. The source material was CD4+ T cells from blood, sampled almost 47 months after liver transplant. This TCR was sampled from a human patient who received a liver transplant. Part of the T cell pool may stem from the graft donor. The CDR3 loop reads CASSPDSGPYNEQFF. The CDR3 nucleotides are TGTGCCAGCAGCCCGGACAGTGGGCCCTACAATGAGCAGTTCTTC.